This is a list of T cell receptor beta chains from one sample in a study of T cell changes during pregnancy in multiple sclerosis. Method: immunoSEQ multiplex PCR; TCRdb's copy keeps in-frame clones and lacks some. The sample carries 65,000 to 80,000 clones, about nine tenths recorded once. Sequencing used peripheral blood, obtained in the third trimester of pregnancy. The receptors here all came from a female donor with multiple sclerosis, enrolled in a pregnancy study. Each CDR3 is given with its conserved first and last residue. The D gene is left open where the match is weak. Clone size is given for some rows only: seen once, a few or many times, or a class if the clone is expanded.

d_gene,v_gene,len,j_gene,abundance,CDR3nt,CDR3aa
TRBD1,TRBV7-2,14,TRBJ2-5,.,TGTGCCAGCAGCCCCACGACAGGGTTGGAGACCCAGTACTTC,CASSPTTGLETQYF
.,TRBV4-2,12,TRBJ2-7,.,TGTGCCAGCAGCCAGGGGGGTTACGAGCAGTACTTC,CASSQGGYEQYF
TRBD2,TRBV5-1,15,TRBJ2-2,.,TGCGCCAGCAGCTGGGAGGGGAGTAACACCGGGGAGCTGTTTTTT,CASSWEGSNTGELFF
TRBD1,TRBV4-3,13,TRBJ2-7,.,TGCGCCAGCAGCCAAGACAGGGGGTACGAGCAGTACTTC,CASSQDRGYEQYF
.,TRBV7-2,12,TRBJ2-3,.,TGTGCCAGCAGCCCCTGGGACTTTACGCAGTATTTT,CASSPWDFTQYF
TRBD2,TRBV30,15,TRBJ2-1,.,TGTGCCTGGGGACTAGCTTTTAGCTCCTACAATGAGCAGTTCTTC,CAWGLAFSSYNEQFF
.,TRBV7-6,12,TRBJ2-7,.,TGTGCCAGCAGCTCCTCCGGTCGCGAGCAGTACTTC,CASSSSGREQYF
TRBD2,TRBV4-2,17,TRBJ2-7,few,TGTGCCAGCAGCCTGGGACTAGCGGGAGGAGGGGGCTACGAGCAGTACTTC,CASSLGLAGGGGYEQYF
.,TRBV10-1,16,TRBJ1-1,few,TGCGCCAGCAGTTCTCAACAGGGACTATCGAACACTGAAGCTTTCTTT,CASSSQQGLSNTEAFF
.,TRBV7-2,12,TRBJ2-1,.,TGTGCCAGCAGCGAGGGAAGAATCGTTCAGTTCTTC,CASSEGRIVQFF
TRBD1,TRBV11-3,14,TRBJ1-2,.,TGTGCCAGCAGCATAGACAGGGGCGGAGATGGCTACACCTTC,CASSIDRGGDGYTF
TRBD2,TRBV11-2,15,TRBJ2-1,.,TGTGCCAGCAGCTCGGGCGGGAGGGCCGTAGATGAGCAGTTCTTC,CASSSGGRAVDEQFF
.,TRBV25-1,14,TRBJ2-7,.,TGTGCCAGCAGTGAGGAGACGAATGCCTACGAGCAGTACTTC,CASSEETNAYEQYF
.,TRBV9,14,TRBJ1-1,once,TGTGCCAGCAGCGTAGGTCCAGTGAACACTGAAGCTTTCTTT,CASSVGPVNTEAFF
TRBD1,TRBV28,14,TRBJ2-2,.,TGTGCCAGCAGTTCCGGGACAGGCCGCGGGGAGCTGTTTTTT,CASSSGTGRGELFF
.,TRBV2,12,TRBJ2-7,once,TGTGCCAGCAGCCTCCAGGGCGACGAGCAGTACTTC,CASSLQGDEQYF
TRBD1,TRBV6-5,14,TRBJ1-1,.,TGTGCCAGCAGTTTGGGACAGGGGAACACTGAAGCTTTCTTT,CASSLGQGNTEAFF
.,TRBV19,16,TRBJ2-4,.,TGTGCCAGTAACTCAGCAGGGTTGGATGGTAAAAACATTCAGTACTTC,CASNSAGLDGKNIQYF
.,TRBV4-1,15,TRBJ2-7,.,TGCGCCAGCAGCCAAGCCCGGGGAGAGGCGTACGAGCAATACTTC,CASSQARGEAYEQYF
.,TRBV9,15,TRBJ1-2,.,TGTGCCAGCAGCGTAGATGAGGCGCCGTTTATGGGCTACACCTTC,CASSVDEAPFMGYTF
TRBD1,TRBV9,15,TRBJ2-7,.,TGTGCCAGCAGCGTAGCTCCAGGGGGCTCCTACGAGCAGTACTTC,CASSVAPGGSYEQYF
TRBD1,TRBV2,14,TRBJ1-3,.,TGTGCCCCGGGAGACAGGGGGCCTGGAAACACCATATATTTT,CAPGDRGPGNTIYF
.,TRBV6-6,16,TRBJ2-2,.,TGTGCCAGCAATCCCCTCGGACAGAAGAACACCGGGGAGCTGTTTTTT,CASNPLGQKNTGELFF
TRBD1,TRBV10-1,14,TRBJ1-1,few,TGCGCCAGCAGTGGGTCAGGGGGTGTCACTGAAGCTTTCTTT,CASSGSGGVTEAFF
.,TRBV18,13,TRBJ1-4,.,TGTGCCAGCTCACCCGACCGGAGTGAAAAACTGTTTTTT,CASSPDRSEKLFF
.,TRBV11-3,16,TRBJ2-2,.,TGTGCCAGCAGCTTAGCCCTCCCAGGGCCCACCGGGGAGCTGTTTTTT,CASSLALPGPTGELFF
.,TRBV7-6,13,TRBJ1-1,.,TGTGCCAGCAGCTTAGCGCAGTACACTGAAGCTTTCTTT,CASSLAQYTEAFF
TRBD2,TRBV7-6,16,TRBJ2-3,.,TGTGCCAGCAGCTCACGGACTAGCGGGGGAGCAGATACGCAGTATTTT,CASSSRTSGGADTQYF
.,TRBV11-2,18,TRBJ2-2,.,TGTGCCAGCAGCTCCCCCCAGGCGGATCCCGGGGGAACCGGGGAGCTGTTTTTT,CASSSPQADPGGTGELFF
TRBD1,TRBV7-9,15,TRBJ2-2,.,TGTGCCAGCAGACGCGGGACAGGGGACGCCGGGGAGCTGTTTTTT,CASRRGTGDAGELFF
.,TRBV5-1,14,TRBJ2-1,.,TGCGCCAGCGCTACAGGGAGGGTAATGAATGAGCAGTTCTTC,CASATGRVMNEQFF
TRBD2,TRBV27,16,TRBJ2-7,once,TGTGCCAGCAGTCCCGCAGCGGGGGAGGCAATATACGAGCAGTACTTC,CASSPAAGEAIYEQYF
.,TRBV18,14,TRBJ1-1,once,TGTGCCAGCTCACGTGCGCAGGGGTCTAATGAAGCTTTCTTT,CASSRAQGSNEAFF
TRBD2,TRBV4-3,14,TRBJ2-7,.,TGCGCCAGCAGCCAAGGACTAGCGGGTTACGAGCAGTACTTC,CASSQGLAGYEQYF
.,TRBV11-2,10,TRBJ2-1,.,TGTGCCAGCAGCTTGAGTGAGCAGTTCTTC,CASSLSEQFF
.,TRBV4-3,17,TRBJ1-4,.,TGCGCCAGCAGCCAAGTTGGAGGTCAGGACCTAAATGAAAAACTGTTTTTT,CASSQVGGQDLNEKLFF
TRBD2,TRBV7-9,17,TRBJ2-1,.,TGTGCCAGCAGCCGCCAGAAGACTAGCGGGAGGGACAATGAGCAGTTCTTC,CASSRQKTSGRDNEQFF